The source of this T cell receptor (beta chain) is a study of OX40 agonist ivuxolimab in advanced cancers. Background on the study: The eligibility criteria allowed prior anti-PD-1, anti-PD-L1 or anti-CTLA-4 therapy, and 40% had some. Whole-study results and caveats: Clonal expansion was seen in CD4+ and CD8+ blood T cells by week 6 at 0.1 to 3.0 mg/kg.

Comments on this clone: Its target is not known.

There are 14 residues in the CDR3. Germline loops: CDR1 LGHNT, CDR2 FRNRAP. V gave up 6 bases and J gave up 0 bases, with 9 bases separating them. Produced via immunoSEQ multiplex PCR; TCRdb's table is partial and in-frame only. The table shows 60,000 to 70,000 clones, with about four fifths occurring only once. This rearrangement joins TRBV12-5 to TRBJ1-5; D is unresolved. Source: CD4+ or CD8+ T cells sorted from blood, taken in a trial of the OX40 agonist ivuxolimab. The receptor's source is an adult with an advanced solid tumor such as melanoma, head and neck, liver or kidney cancer. The CDR3 region is CASGGGYSNQPQHF. CDR3 nucleotide sequence: TGTGCTAGTGGGGGAGGCTATAGCAATCAGCCCCAGCATTTT.